Each of the 3 T cell receptor beta chains below was sequenced from the same sample in a study of T-cell memory formation after mild COVID-19. TCRdb reprocessed the 5' RACE reads via MiXCR and lists one record per CDR3 protein. The sample contains about 100,000 distinct CDR3 sequences, 15% to 20% of which appear only once. Sample: PBMCs or a T cell subset sorted from them (not recorded which). The receptors come from a man younger than 35 who had mild COVID-19 (a few samples of this study predate the infection). Cell type and time point are not known.

The table lists this clonotype with a few counts. The V and J genes are TRBV28 and TRBJ2-7; D not certain. The germline V gene encodes CDR1 MDHEN and CDR2 SYDVKM. The CDR3 is 14 residues long. Trimming pared 3 bases from V and 2 bases from J, leaving 11 bases between. The CDR3 here is CASSFFGQTYEQYV. Here the CDR3 DNA reads TGTGCCAGCAGTTTTTTTGGTCAAACCTACGAGCAGTACGTC.

This clonotype was seen a handful of times. V gene TRBV12-3 or TRBV12-4 combines with J gene TRBJ2-7, with D unresolved. With 5 bases removed from V and 5 bases from J, the gap between germline ends came to 7 bases. The CDR3 runs to 11 residues. CDR3 in DNA: TGTGCCAGCAGTCCCCGGGACGAGCAGTACTTC. Amino acid sequence: CASSPRDEQYF.

This clonotype has only a few counts. The chain uses TRBV11-2 and TRBJ2-1; 12 nucleotides match TRBD1. CDR1 and CDR2 from the germline V gene are SGHAT and FQNNGV. There are 17 residues in the CDR3. With 5 bases clipped from V and 9 bases from J, the junction kept 14 bases outside the gene matches. As DNA, the CDR3 is TGTGCCAGCAGCCCACCCCTCCGGGACAGGGGGCGCTTTGAGCAGTTCTTC. Translating it yields CASSPPLRDRGRFEQFF.